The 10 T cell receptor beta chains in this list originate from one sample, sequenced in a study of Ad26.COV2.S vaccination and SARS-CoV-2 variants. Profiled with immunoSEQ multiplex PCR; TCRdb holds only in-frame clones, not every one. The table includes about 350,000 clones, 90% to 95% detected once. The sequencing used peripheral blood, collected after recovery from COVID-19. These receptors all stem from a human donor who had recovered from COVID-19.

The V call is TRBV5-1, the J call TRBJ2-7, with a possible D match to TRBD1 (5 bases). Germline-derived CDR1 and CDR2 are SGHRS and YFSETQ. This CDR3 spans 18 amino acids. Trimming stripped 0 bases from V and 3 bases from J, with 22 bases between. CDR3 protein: CASSLARWIRGDGYEQYF. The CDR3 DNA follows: TGCGCCAGCAGCTTGGCTCGGTGGATAAGGGGTGATGGCTACGAGCAGTACTTC.

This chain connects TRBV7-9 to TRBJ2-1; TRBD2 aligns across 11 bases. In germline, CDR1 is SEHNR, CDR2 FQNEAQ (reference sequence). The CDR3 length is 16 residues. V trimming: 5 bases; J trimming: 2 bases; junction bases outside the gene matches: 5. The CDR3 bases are TGTGCCAGCAGCGCAAATAGCGGGGGGGCCTACAATGAGCAGTTCTTC. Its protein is CASSANSGGAYNEQFF.

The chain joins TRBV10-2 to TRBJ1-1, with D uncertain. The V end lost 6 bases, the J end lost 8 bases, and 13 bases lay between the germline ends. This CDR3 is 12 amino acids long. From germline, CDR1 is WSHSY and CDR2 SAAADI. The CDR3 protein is CASRTLLAEAFF. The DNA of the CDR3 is TGCGCCAGCAGGACCCTCTTAGCCGAAGCTTTCTTT.

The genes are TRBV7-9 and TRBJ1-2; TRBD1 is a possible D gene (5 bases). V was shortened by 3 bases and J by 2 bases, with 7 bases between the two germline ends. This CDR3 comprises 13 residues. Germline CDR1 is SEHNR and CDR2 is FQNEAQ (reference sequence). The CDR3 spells CASSFGGNYGYTF. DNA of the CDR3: TGTGCCAGCAGCTTTGGGGGAAACTATGGCTACACCTTC.

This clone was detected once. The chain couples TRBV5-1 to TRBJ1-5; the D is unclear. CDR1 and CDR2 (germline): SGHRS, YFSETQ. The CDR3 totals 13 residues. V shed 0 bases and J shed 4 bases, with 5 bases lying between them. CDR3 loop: CASSLGQNQPQHF. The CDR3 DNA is TGCGCCAGCAGCTTGGGCCAGAATCAGCCCCAGCATTTT.

DNA of the CDR3: TGTGCCAGCAGTTTACTGGGTTTGAACACTGAAGCTTTCTTT. This codes for CASSLLGLNTEAFF. The genes are TRBV27 and TRBJ1-1; D is unresolved. There are 14 residues in the CDR3. The V end was cut by 2 bases, the J end by 0 bases, with 7 bases between. Germline V gene lookup returns CDR1 MNHEY and CDR2 SMNVEV (reference sequence).

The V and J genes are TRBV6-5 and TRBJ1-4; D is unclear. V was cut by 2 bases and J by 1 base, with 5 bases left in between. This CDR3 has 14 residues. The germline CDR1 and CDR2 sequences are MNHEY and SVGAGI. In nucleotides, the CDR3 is TGTGCCAGCAGTTACGGGGTAACTAATGAAAAACTGTTTTTT. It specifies CASSYGVTNEKLFF.

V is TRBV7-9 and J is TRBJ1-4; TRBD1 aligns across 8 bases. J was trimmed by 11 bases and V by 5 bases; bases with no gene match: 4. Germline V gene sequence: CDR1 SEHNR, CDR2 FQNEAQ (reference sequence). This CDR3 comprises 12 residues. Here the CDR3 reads CASSRGTGKLFF. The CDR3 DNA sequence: TGTGCCAGCAGCCGAGGGACAGGCAAACTGTTTTTT.

CDR3 sequence: CASSEGVAGAGSQYF. In nucleotides, the CDR3 is TGTGCCAGCAGTGAAGGGGTAGCGGGGGCGGGTAGCCAGTACTTC. The genes are TRBV2 and TRBJ2-5; TRBD2 matches at 9 bases. The CDR3 has 15 residues. Germline V gene data show CDR1 as SNHLY and CDR2 as FYNNEI. The V segment lost 1 base and the J segment 10 bases; nucleotides outside the gene matches: 10.

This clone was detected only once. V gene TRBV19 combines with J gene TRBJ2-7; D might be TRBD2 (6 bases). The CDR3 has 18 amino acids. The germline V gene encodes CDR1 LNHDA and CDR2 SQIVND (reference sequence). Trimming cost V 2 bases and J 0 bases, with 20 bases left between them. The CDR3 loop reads CASSITSSAGLPSYEQYF. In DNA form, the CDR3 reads TGTGCCAGTAGTATAACAAGCTCGGCAGGACTACCCTCCTACGAGCAGTACTTC.